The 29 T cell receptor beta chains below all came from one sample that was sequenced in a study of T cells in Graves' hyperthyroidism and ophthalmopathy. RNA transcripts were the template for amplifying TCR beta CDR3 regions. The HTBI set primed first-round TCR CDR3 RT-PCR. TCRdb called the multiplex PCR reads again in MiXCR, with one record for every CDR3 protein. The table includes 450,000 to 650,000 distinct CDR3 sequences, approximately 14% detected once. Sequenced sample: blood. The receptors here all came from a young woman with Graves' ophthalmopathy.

For the CDR3, the DNA is TGTGCCAGCAGTGACCCCAAAAATCCAATAGCGGGAGTATGGGAGACCCAGTACTTC. Amino acid sequence: CASSDPKNPIAGVWETQYF. The rearrangement uses TRBV25-1 and TRBJ2-5; 9 bases align to TRBD2. Trimming at V came to 3 bases and at J to 5 bases, leaving 19 bases not matched to a gene. The CDR3 contains 19 residues. The germline V gene has CDR1 MGHDK and CDR2 SYGVNS.

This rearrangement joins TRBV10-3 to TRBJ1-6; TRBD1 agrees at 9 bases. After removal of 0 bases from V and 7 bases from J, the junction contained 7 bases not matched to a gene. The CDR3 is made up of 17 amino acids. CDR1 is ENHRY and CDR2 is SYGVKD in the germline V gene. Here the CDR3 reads CAISESAQGAWNSPLHF. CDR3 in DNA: TGTGCCATCAGTGAGTCGGCACAGGGGGCATGGAATTCACCCCTCCACTTT.

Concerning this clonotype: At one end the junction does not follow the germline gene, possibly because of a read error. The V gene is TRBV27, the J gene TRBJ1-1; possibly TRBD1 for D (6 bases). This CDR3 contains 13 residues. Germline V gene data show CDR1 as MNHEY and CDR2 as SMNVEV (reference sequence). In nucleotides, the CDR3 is TGTGCCAGCAGTTTCGGACAGAACACTGTAGCTTTCTTT. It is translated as CASSFGQNTVAFF.

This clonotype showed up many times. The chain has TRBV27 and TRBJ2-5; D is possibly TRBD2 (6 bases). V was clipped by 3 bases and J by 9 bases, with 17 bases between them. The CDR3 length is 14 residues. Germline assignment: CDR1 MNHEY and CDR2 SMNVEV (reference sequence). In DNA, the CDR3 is TGTGCCAGCAGTTTCGGCGGGACTCTTGAGCCCCAGTACTTC. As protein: CASSFGGTLEPQYF.

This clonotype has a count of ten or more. The chain's CDR3 is CASSPVQSNRGYTF. In DNA form, the CDR3 reads TGTGCCAGCAGCCCCGTACAGTCAAACCGTGGCTACACCTTC. This sequence joins TRBV7-2 and TRBJ1-2; D is uncertain. From germline, CDR1 is SGHTA and CDR2 FQGNSA. This CDR3 has 14 residues. The ends were cut back, 5 bases at V and 7 bases at J, with 17 bases in the middle.

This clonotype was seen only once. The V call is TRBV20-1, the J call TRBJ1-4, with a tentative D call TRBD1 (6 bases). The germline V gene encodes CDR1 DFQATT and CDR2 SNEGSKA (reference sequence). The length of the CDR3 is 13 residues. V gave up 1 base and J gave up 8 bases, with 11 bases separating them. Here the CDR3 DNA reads TGCAGTGCTAGAGTGGGGGCGGGAGAAAAACTGTTTTTT. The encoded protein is CSARVGAGEKLFF.

The CDR3 DNA follows: TGTGCCAGCAGTTTTTCAATCGTTGGGGGCGGGAATACGCAGTATTTT. It is translated as CASSFSIVGGGNTQYF. The J gene is TRBJ2-3, the V gene TRBV27, with D perhaps being TRBD1 or TRBD2 (6 bases each). The ends were cut back, 3 bases at V and 7 bases at J, with 20 bases in the middle. Germline-derived CDR1 and CDR2 are MNHEY and SMNVEV (reference sequence). The CDR3 has 16 residues.

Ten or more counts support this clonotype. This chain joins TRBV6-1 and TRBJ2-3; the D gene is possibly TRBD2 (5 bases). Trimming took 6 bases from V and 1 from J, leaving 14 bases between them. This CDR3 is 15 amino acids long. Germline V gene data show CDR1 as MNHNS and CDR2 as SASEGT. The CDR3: CASREPGLGTDTQYF. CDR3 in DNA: TGTGCCAGCAGGGAACCCGGACTCGGCACAGATACGCAGTATTTT.

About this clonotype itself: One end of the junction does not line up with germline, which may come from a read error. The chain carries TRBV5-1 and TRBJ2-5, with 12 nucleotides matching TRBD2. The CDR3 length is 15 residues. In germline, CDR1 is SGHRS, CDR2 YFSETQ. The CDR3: CASSLVGTSGPIEDF. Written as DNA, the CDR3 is TGCGCCAGCAGCTTGGTTGGGACTAGCGGGCCTATAGAGGACTTC.

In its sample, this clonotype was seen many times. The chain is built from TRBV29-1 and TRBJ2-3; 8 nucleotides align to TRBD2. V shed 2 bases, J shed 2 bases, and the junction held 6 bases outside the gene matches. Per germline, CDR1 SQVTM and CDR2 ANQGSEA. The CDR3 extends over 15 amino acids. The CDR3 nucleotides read TGCAGCGTTGAAACCACTAGCGGCAACACAGATACGCAGTATTTT. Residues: CSVETTSGNTDTQYF.

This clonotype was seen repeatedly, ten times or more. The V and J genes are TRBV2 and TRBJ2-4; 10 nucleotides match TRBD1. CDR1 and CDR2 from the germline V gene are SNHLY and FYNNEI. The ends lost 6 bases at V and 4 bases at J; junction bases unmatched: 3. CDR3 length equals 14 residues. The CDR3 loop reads CASSGTGEKNIQYF. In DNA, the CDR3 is TGTGCCAGCAGCGGGACAGGGGAAAAAAACATTCAGTACTTC.

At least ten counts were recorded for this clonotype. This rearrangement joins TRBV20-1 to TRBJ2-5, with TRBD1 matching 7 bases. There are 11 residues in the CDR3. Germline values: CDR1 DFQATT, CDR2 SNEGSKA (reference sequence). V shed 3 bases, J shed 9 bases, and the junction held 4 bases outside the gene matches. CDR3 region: CSARVTGPQYF. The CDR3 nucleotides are TGCAGTGCTAGGGTGACAGGGCCCCAGTACTTC.

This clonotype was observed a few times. The DNA of the CDR3 is TGTGCCAGCAGCTTAAGAATAGCGGGAGGGCCTAACGAGCAGTACTTC. This gives the protein CASSLRIAGGPNEQYF. V and J are TRBV7-9 and TRBJ2-7, with 11 bases fitting TRBD2. Germline V gene lookup returns CDR1 SEHNR and CDR2 FQNEAQ (reference sequence). With 2 bases clipped from V and 5 bases from J, the junction kept 8 bases outside the gene matches. This CDR3 contains 16 residues.

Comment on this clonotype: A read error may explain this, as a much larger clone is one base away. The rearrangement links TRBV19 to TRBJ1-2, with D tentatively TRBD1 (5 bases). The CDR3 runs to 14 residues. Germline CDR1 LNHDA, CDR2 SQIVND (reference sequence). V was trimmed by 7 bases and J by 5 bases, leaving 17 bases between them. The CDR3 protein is CASTVTERKYGYTF. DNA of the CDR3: TGTGCCAGTACCGTGACAGAAAGGAAGTATGGCTACACCTTC.

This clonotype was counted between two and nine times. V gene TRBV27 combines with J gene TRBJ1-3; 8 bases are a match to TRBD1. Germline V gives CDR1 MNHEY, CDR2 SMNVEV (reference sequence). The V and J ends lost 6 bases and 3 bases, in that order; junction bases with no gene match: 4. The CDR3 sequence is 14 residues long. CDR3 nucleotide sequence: TGTGCCAGCAGAAACAGGGGGGGTGGAAACACCATATATTTT. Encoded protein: CASRNRGGGNTIYF.

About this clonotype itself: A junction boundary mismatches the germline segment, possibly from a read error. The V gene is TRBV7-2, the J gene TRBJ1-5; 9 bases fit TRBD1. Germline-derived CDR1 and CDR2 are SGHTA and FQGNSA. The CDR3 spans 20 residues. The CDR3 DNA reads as TGCGCCAGCAGCCTCCGACTGACAGGACAGGGGAATAGGATCAATCAGCCCCAGCATTTT. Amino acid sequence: CASSLRLTGQGNRINQPQHF.

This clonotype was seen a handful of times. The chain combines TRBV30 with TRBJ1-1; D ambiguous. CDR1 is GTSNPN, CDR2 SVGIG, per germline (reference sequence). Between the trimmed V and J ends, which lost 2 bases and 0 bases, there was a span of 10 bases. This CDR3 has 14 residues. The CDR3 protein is CAWSHRRMNTEAFF. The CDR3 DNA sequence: TGTGCCTGGAGTCACAGAAGAATGAACACTGAAGCTTTCTTT.

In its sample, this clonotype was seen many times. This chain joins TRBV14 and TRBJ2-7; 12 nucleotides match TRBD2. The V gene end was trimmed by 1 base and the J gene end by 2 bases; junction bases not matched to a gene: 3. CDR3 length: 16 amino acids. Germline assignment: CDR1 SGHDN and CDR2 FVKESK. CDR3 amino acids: CASSQALAGGTYEQYF. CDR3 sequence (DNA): TGTGCCAGCAGCCAAGCACTAGCGGGAGGCACCTACGAGCAGTACTTC. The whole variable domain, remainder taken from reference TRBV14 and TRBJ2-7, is EAGVTQFPSHSVIEKGQTVTLRCDPISGHDNLYWYRRVMGKEIKFLLHFVKESKQDESGMPNNRFLAERTGGTYSTLKVQPAELEDSGVYFCASSQALAGGTYEQYFGPGTRLTVT.

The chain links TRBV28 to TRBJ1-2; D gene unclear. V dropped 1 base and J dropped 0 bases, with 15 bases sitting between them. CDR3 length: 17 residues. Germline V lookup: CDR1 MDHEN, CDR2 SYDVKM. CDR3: CASSLYVQVSANYGYTF. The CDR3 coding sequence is TGTGCCAGCAGTTTATATGTGCAAGTTTCAGCTAACTATGGCTACACCTTC.

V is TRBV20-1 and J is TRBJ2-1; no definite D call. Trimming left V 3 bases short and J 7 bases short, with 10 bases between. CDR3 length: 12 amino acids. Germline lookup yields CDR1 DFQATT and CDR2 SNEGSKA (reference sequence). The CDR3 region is CSARGGPNEQFF. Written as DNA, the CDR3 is TGCAGTGCTAGGGGTGGGCCTAATGAGCAGTTCTTC.

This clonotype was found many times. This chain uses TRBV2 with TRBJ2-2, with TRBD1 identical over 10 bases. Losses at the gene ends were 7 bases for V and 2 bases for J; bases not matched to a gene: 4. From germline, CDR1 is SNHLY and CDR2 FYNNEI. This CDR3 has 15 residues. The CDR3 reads CASTRDRGNTGELFF. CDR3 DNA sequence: TGTGCCAGCACCCGGGACAGGGGAAACACCGGGGAGCTGTTTTTT. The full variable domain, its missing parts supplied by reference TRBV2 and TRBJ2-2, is EPEVTQTPSHQVTQMGQEVILRCVPISNHLYFYWYRQILGQKVEFLVSFYNNEISEKSEIFDDQFSVERPDGSNFTLKIRSTKLEDSAMYFCASTRDRGNTGELFFGEGSRLTVL.

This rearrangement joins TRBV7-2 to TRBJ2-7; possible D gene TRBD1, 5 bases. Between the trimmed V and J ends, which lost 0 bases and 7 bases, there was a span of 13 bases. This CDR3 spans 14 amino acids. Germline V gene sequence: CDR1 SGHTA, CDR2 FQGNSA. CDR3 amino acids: CASSLAAGPREQYF. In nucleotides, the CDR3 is TGTGCCAGCAGCTTAGCTGCAGGGCCGCGGGAGCAGTACTTC. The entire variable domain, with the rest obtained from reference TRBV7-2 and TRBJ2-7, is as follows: GAGVSQSPSNKVTEKGKDVELRCDPISGHTALYWYRQSLGQGLEFLIYFQGNSAPDKSGLPSDRFSAERTGGSVSTLTIQRTQQEDSAVYLCASSLAAGPREQYFGPGTRLTVT.

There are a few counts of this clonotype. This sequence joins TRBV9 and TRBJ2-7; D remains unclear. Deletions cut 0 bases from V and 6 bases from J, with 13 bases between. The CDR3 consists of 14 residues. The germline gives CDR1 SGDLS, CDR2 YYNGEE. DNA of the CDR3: TGTGCCAGCAGCGTAGCCCCTACTGACTGCGAGCAGTACTTC. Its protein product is CASSVAPTDCEQYF.

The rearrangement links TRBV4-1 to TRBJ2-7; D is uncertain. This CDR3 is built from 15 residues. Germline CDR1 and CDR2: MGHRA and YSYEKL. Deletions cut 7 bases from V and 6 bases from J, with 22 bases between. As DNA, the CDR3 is TGCGCCAGCAAGAACCGGGTCCCCGGTGGAGCCGAGCAGTACTTC. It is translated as CASKNRVPGGAEQYF.

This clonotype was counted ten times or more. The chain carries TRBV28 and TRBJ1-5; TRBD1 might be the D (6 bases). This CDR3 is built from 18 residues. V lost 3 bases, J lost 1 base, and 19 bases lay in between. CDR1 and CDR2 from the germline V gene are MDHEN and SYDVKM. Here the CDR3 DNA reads TGTGCCAGCAGTTTGAGTTATATCAGGGGCCGGAGCAATCAGCCCCAGCATTTT. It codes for CASSLSYIRGRSNQPQHF. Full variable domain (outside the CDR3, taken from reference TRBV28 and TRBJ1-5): DVKVTQSSRYLVKRTGEKVFLECVQDMDHENMFWYRQDPGLGLRLIYFSYDVKMKEKGDIPEGYSVSREKKERFSLILESASTNQTSMYLCASSLSYIRGRSNQPQHFGDGTRLSIL.

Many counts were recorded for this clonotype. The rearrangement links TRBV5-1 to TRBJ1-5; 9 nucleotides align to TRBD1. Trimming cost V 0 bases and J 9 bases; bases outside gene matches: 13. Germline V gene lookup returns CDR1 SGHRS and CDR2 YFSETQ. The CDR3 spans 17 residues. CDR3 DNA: TGCGCCAGCAGCTTGGATTCCGGGACAGGGAGAGGTCTGCCCCAGCATTTT. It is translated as CASSLDSGTGRGLPQHF.

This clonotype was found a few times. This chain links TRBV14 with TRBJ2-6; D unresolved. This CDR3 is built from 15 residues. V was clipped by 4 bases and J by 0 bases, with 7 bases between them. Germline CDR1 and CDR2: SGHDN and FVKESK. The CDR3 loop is CASSPRYSGANVLTF. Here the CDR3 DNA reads TGTGCCAGCAGCCCTCGTTACTCTGGGGCCAACGTCCTGACTTTC.

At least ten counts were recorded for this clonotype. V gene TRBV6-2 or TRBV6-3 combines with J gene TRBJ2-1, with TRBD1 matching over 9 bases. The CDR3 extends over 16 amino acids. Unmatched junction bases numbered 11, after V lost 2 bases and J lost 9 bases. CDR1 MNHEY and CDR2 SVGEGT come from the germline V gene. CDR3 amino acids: CASSYEPGQGVSEQFF. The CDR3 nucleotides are TGTGCCAGCAGTTACGAACCGGGACAGGGTGTATCTGAGCAGTTCTTC.

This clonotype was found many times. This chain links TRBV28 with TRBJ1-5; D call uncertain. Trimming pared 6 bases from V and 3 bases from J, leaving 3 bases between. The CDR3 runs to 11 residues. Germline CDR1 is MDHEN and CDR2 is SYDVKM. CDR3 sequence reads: CASRSNQPQHF. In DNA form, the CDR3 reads TGTGCCAGCAGATCCAATCAGCCCCAGCATTTT.